Here is one T cell receptor (beta chain) with its context. The sample is drawn from a study of blood T cell repertoires in COVID-19. Germline V gene lookup returns CDR1 MDHEN and CDR2 SYDVKM. This CDR3 region has 14 residues. Trimming removed 5 bases at V and 0 bases at J, with 5 bases between. Profiling relied on immunoSEQ multiplex PCR, and the TCRdb table lists in-frame clones only, not all of them. The sample contains about 250,000 clones, roughly 85% of which appear only once. This clonotype originated in a man between 50 and 59 years old with active or convalescent COVID-19. The sequencing sample was made of peripheral blood. J is TRBJ2-6 and V is TRBV28; D is perhaps TRBD2 (5 bases). The CDR3 spells CASSDYSGANVLTF. The CDR3 DNA follows: TGTGCCAGCAGTGACTACTCTGGGGCCAACGTCCTGACTTTC.